The clone carrying this T cell receptor (beta chain) showed up just a few times. Its cognate antigen is unknown. One entry per CDR3 protein results from TCRdb running MiXCR on the 5' RACE reads. The sample carries 700,000 to 850,000 distinct CDR3 sequences, about 11% recorded once. These data originate in a study of CD8 T cells in ankylosing spondylitis. Findings and caveats of the study: Made up of fewer than ten highly homologous variants, a TCR beta motif appeared characteristic of ankylosing spondylitis blood. Past studies reported some motif variants in reactive arthritis synovial fluid and blood.

V gave up 2 bases and J gave up 9 bases, with 7 bases separating them. CDR3 size: 11 residues. Germline CDR1 reads MNHNY; CDR2 reads SVGAGI (reference sequence). The sequence was collected from a male donor with ankylosing spondylitis. The source material was blood, either unsorted or a sorted T cell fraction (not recorded which). This sequence joins TRBV6-6 and TRBJ2-5; D is uncertain. CDR3 sequence: CASSYAGSQYF. The CDR3 nucleotides read TGTGCCAGCAGTTACGCCGGGTCCCAGTACTTC.